Listed here are 5 T cell receptor beta chains from one sample, sequenced in a study of T cells in Graves' hyperthyroidism and ophthalmopathy. The investigators amplified TCR beta CDR3 regions from RNA transcripts. First-round RT-PCR targeting the TCR CDR3 was performed with the HTBI primer set. TCRdb ran MiXCR on the multiplex PCR reads and lists one entry per CDR3 protein. Of about 330,000 distinct CDR3 sequences in the sample, roughly an eighth were seen once. Specimen: blood. These receptors all come from a woman aged 40 to 50 with Graves' ophthalmopathy.

This clonotype was found a few times. This sequence joins TRBV19 and TRBJ2-5, with 9 bases that match TRBD2. This CDR3 is built from 19 residues. Germline CDR1 LNHDA, CDR2 SQIVND (reference sequence). The trim removed 0 bases at V and 2 bases at J, leaving 13 bases unmatched. The CDR3 here is CASSIDLGSGGVRQETQYF. CDR3 coding DNA: TGTGCCAGTAGTATAGATCTTGGTAGCGGGGGAGTTAGGCAAGAGACCCAGTACTTC.

This clonotype appeared many times. The chain has TRBV20-1 and TRBJ2-5; no definite D call. CDR3 length: 12 residues. Trimming left V 4 bases short and J 3 bases short, with 9 bases between. CDR1 is DFQATT and CDR2 is SNEGSKA in the germline V gene (reference sequence). In nucleotides, the CDR3 is TGCAGTGCTAAGGGTAGGGAAGAGACCCAGTACTTC. Protein product: CSAKGREETQYF.

This clonotype came up many times. This chain connects TRBV6-1 to TRBJ1-2, with D unresolved. The CDR3 is made up of 12 amino acids. V dropped 6 bases and J dropped 7 bases, with 12 bases sitting between them. Germline CDR1 is MNHNS and CDR2 is SASEGT. CDR3 in amino acids: CASSPGSGGYTF. CDR3 nucleotides: TGTGCCAGCAGCCCTGGGAGTGGTGGCTACACCTTC.

The rearrangement uses TRBV18 and TRBJ1-1; tentatively, D is TRBD1 (6 bases). The CDR3 has 15 amino acids. With 6 bases removed from V and 3 bases from J, the gap between germline ends came to 17 bases. Germline V gives CDR1 KGHSH, CDR2 LQKENI. Here the CDR3 DNA reads TGTGCCAGCTCTGCCCTACAGGGAGTGCACACTGAAGCTTTCTTT. This gives the protein CASSALQGVHTEAFF. The entire variable domain, with the rest obtained from reference TRBV18 and TRBJ1-1, is as follows: NAGVMQNPRHLVRRRGQEARLRCSPMKGHSHVYWYRQLPEEGLKFMVYLQKENIIDESGMPKERFSAEFPKEGPSILRIQQVVRGDSAAYFCASSALQGVHTEAFFGQGTRLTVV.

This clonotype was observed a few times. V gene TRBV18 combines with J gene TRBJ1-1; tentative D call: TRBD1 (5 bases). Germline CDR1 KGHSH, CDR2 LQKENI. The CDR3 consists of 14 residues. The V end lost 3 bases, the J end lost 5 bases, and 13 bases lay between the germline ends. CDR3 region: CASSPGQRGTEAFF. The CDR3 DNA follows: TGTGCCAGCTCACCCGGACAAAGAGGGACTGAAGCTTTCTTT.